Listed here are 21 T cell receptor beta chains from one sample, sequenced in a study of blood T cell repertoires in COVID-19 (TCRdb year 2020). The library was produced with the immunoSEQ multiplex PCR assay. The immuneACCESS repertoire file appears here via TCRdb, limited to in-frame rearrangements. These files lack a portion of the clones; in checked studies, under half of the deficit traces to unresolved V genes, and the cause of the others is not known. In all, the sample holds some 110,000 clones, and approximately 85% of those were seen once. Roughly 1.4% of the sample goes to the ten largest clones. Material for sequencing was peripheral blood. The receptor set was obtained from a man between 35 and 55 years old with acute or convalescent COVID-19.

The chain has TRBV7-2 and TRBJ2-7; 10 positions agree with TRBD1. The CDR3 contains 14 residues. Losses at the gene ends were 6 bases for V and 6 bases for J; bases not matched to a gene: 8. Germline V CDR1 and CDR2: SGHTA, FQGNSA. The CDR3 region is CASRGGTGVSEQYF. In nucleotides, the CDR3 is TGTGCCAGCAGGGGGGGGACAGGGGTAAGCGAGCAGTACTTC. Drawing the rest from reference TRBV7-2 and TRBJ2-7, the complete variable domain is GAGVSQSPSNKVTEKGKDVELRCDPISGHTALYWYRQSLGQGLEFLIYFQGNSAPDKSGLPSDRFSAERTGGSVSTLTIQRTQQEDSAVYLCASRGGTGVSEQYFGPGTRLTVT.

The CDR3 reads CAWRPGGNQPQHF. The CDR3 coding sequence is TGTGCCTGGAGGCCGGGGGGCAATCAGCCCCAGCATTTT. The chain combines TRBV30 with TRBJ1-5; possibly TRBD1 for D (5 bases). The CDR3 loop spans 13 amino acids. With 3 bases removed from V and 2 bases from J, the gap between germline ends came to 8 bases. Germline lookup yields CDR1 GTSNPN and CDR2 SVGIG (reference sequence).

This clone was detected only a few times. The CDR3 DNA is TGCGCCAGCAGCCAAGCTCCTAGCGGGGGACCCTACGAGCAGTACTTC. This sequence encodes CASSQAPSGGPYEQYF. J is TRBJ2-7 and V is TRBV4-1, with 10 positions matching TRBD2. The CDR3 is 16 residues long. Germline lookup yields CDR1 MGHRA and CDR2 YSYEKL. The ends lost 1 base at V and 2 bases at J; junction bases unmatched: 5.

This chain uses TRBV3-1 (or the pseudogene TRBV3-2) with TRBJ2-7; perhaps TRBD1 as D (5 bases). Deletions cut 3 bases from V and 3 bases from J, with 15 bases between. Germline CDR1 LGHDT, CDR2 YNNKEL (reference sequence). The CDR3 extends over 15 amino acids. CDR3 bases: TGTGCCAGCAGCCAGGGGCCGGGCAGTCACTACGAGCAGTACTTC. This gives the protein CASSQGPGSHYEQYF.

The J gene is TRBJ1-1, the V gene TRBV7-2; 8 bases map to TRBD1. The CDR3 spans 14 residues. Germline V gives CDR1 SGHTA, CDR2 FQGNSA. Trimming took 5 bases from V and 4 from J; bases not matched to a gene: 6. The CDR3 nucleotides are TGTGCCAGCAGCCGCGACAGGGGTAGCACTGAAGCTTTCTTT. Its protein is CASSRDRGSTEAFF.

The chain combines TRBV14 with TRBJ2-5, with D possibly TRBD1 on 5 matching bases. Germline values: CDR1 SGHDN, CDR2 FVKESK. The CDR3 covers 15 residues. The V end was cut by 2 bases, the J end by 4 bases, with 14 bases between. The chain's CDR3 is CASSQSLQGPETQYF. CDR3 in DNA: TGTGCCAGCAGCCAAAGCCTGCAGGGCCCAGAGACCCAGTACTTC.

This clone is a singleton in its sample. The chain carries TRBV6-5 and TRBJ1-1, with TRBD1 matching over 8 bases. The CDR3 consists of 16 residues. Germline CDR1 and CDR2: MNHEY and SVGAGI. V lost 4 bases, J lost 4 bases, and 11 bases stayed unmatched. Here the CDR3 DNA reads TGTGCCAGCAGTTTAAAGCCGGGACAGGTAGGCACTGAAGCTTTCTTT. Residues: CASSLKPGQVGTEAFF.

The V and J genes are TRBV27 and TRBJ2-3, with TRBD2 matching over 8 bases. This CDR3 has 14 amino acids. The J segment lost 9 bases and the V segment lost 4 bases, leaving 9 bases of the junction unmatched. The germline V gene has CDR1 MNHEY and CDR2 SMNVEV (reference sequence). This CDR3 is CASSYSGTRATQYF. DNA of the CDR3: TGTGCCAGCAGTTATAGCGGGACAAGGGCGACGCAGTATTTT.

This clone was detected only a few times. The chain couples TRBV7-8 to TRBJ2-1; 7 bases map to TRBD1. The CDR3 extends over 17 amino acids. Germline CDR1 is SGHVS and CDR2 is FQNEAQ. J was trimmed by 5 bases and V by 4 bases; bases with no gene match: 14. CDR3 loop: CASSSPAGTVNDNEQFF. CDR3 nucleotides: TGTGCCAGCAGCTCCCCGGCCGGGACAGTAAATGACAATGAGCAGTTCTTC. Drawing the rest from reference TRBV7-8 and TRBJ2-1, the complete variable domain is GAGVSQSPRYKVAKRGQDVALRCDPISGHVSLFWYQQALGQGPEFLTYFQNEAQLDKSGLPSDRFFAERPEGSVSTLKIQRTQQEDSAVYLCASSSPAGTVNDNEQFFGPGTRLTVL.

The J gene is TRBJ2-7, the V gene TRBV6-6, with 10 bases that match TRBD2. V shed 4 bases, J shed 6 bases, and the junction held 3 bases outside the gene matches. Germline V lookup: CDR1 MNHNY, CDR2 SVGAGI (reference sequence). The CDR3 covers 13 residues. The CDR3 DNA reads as TGTGCCAGCAGTTCCCGGACTAGCGGCGAGCAGTACTTC. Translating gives CASSSRTSGEQYF.

The DNA of the CDR3 is TGTGCCAGCAGCCCCCACGAGAGTCGAGGGGGAGAAGCTTTCTTT. It is translated as CASSPHESRGGEAFF. The chain uses TRBV7-9 and TRBJ1-1; perhaps TRBD1 as D (6 bases). The CDR3 is made up of 15 amino acids. Trimming cost V 5 bases and J 8 bases, with 21 bases left between them. Germline V gene data show CDR1 as SEHNR and CDR2 as FQNEAQ (reference sequence).

CDR3 in amino acids: CASSDPEGGRGETQYF. The CDR3 DNA reads as TGTGCCAGCAGTGATCCCGAAGGCGGGAGAGGAGAGACCCAGTACTTC. J is TRBJ2-5 and V is TRBV25-1; TRBD2 matches 7 bases. The V segment lost 3 bases and the J segment 4 bases; nucleotides outside the gene matches: 11. The CDR3 spans 16 residues. Germline V CDR1 and CDR2: MGHDK, SYGVNS.

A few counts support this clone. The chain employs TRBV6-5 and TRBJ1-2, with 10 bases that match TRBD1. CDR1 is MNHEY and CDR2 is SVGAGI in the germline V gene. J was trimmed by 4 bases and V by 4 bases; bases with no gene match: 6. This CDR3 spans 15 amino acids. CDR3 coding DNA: TGTGCCAGCAGTTCCCTAGGGACAGGGGCCTATGGCTACACCTTC. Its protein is CASSSLGTGAYGYTF.

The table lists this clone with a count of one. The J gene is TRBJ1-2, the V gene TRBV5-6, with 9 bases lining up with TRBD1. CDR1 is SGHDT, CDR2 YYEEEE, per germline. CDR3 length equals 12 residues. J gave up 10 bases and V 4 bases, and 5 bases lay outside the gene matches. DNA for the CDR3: TGTGCCAGCAGCAAAGGGACAGGGTACTACACCTTC. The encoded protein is CASSKGTGYYTF.

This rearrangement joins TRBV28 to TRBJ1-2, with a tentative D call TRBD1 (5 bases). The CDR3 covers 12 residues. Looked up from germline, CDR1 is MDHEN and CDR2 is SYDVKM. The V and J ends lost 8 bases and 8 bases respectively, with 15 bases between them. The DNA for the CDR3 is TGTGCCAGCCGCACACACGGGGGGGGCTACACCTTC. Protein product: CASRTHGGGYTF.

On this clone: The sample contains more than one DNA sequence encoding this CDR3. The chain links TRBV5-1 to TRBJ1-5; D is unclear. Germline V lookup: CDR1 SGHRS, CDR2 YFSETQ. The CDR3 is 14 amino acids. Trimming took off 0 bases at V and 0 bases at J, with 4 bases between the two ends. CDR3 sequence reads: CASSLGGSNQPQHF. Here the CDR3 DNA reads TGCGCCAGCAGCTTGGGCGGTAGCAATCAGCCCCAGCATTTT.

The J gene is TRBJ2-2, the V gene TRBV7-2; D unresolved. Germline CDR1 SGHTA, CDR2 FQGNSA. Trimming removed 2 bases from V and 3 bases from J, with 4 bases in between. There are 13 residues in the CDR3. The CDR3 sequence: CASSLPYTGELFF. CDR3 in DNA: TGTGCCAGCAGCTTACCCTACACCGGGGAGCTGTTTTTT. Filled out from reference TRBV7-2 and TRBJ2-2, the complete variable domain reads GAGVSQSPSNKVTEKGKDVELRCDPISGHTALYWYRQSLGQGLEFLIYFQGNSAPDKSGLPSDRFSAERTGGSVSTLTIQRTQQEDSAVYLCASSLPYTGELFFGEGSRLTVL.

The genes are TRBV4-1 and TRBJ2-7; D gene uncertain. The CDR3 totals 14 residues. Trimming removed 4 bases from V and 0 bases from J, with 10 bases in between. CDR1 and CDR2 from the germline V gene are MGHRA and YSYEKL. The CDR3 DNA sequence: TGCGCCAGCAGCCCCTCGACGGGCTCCTACGAGCAGTACTTC. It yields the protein CASSPSTGSYEQYF.

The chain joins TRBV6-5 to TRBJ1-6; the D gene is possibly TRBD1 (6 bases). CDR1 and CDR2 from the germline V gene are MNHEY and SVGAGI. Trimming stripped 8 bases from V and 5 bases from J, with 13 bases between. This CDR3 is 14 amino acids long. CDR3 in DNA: TGTGCCAGCGCAGGGGTCCCTAATAATTCACCCCTCCACTTT. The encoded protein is CASAGVPNNSPLHF.

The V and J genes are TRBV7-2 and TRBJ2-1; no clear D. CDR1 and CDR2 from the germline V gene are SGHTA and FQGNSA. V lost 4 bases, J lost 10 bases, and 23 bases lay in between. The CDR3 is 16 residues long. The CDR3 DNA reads TGTGCCAGCAGCTACGAGCAGGCCCTCCTGTCTGGAGAGCAGTTCTTC. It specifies CASSYEQALLSGEQFF. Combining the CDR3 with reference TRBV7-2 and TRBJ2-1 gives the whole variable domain GAGVSQSPSNKVTEKGKDVELRCDPISGHTALYWYRQSLGQGLEFLIYFQGNSAPDKSGLPSDRFSAERTGGSVSTLTIQRTQQEDSAVYLCASSYEQALLSGEQFFGPGTRLTVL.

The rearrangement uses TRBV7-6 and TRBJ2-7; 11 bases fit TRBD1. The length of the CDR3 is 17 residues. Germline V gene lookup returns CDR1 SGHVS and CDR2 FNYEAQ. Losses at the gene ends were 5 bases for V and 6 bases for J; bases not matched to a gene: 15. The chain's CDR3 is CASSAVMAPGQGVEQYF. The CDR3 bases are TGTGCCAGCAGCGCAGTTATGGCTCCGGGACAGGGGGTCGAGCAGTACTTC.